The 32 T cell receptor beta chains given below trace back to one sample, sequenced in a study of cytomegalovirus exposure and HLA in healthy donors (dated by TCRdb to the late 2010s). Library preparation used the immunoSEQ multiplex PCR assay. The multiplex PCR relied on a mix of 60 forward primers for TCR Vbeta segments and 13 reverse primers for TCR Jbeta segments. TCRdb mirrors the immuneACCESS table, restricted to in-frame sequences. Some clones are absent from its copies; in checked studies, under half trace to an unresolved V gene, and the reason for the others is unknown. This sample gives about 210,000 clones in total; almost 80% of them show up just once. The ten top clones hold less than 2% of the sample. Material for sequencing was PBMCs. The receptor set was obtained from a male donor in good health and CMV-seronegative.

This clone has just a few counts. V usage is TRBV7-9 and J usage is TRBJ1-4; D remains ambiguous. The germline V gene encodes CDR1 SEHNR and CDR2 FQNEAQ (reference sequence). Trimming removed 8 bases at V and 8 bases at J, with 12 bases between. The CDR3 runs to 12 residues. The CDR3 bases are TGTGCCAGCGGACCGAGGAGGGAAAAACTGTTTTTT. It codes for CASGPRREKLFF.

This clone was counted only a few times. The chain recombines TRBV5-5 with TRBJ2-7, with TRBD1 identical over 7 bases. The germline gives CDR1 SGHKS, CDR2 YYEKEE (reference sequence). The CDR3 is made up of 14 amino acids. V dropped 2 bases and J dropped 7; count of bases not matched to a gene: 9. As DNA, the CDR3 is TGTGCCAGCAGCTTTCGACAGGGACCGAGAGAGCAGTACTTC. Its translation: CASSFRQGPREQYF.

This clone appeared a single time. The chain employs TRBV6-5 and TRBJ2-1; 8 bases are shared with TRBD1. Trimming at V came to 4 bases and at J to 5 bases, leaving 7 bases not matched to a gene. CDR3 length: 15 amino acids. Germline V gene data show CDR1 as MNHEY and CDR2 as SVGAGI. DNA for the CDR3: TGTGCCAGCAGTTCCCAGGGGGCGCCGGACAATGAGCAGTTCTTC. Amino acid sequence: CASSSQGAPDNEQFF.

This rearrangement joins TRBV19 to TRBJ1-2, with D maybe TRBD1 (5 bases). This CDR3 has 13 amino acids. Germline CDR1 is LNHDA and CDR2 is SQIVND (reference sequence). Trimming pared 7 bases from V and 4 bases from J, leaving 13 bases between. CDR3 sequence reads: CASTGREGYGYTF. The CDR3 DNA reads TGTGCCAGTACGGGCAGGGAGGGCTATGGCTACACCTTC. The variable domain in full, with the rest retrieved from reference TRBV19 and TRBJ1-2, is DGGITQSPKYLFRKEGQNVTLSCEQNLNHDAMYWYRQDPGQGLRLIYYSQIVNDFQKGDIAEGYSVSREKKESFPLTVTSAQKNPTAFYLCASTGREGYGYTFGSGTRLTVV.

This clone was observed a handful of times. The rearrangement joins TRBV27 to TRBJ1-5; D ambiguous. This CDR3 spans 16 amino acids. Germline lookup yields CDR1 MNHEY and CDR2 SMNVEV (reference sequence). Trimming removed 2 bases from V and 0 bases from J, with 11 bases in between. Written as DNA, the CDR3 is TGTGCCAGCAGTTTACGCCCTGACTATAGCAATCAGCCCCAGCATTTT. Translation: CASSLRPDYSNQPQHF.

The V call is TRBV7-8, the J call TRBJ2-2, with 7 nucleotides matching TRBD2. The V gene end was trimmed by 5 bases and the J gene end by 0 bases; junction bases not matched to a gene: 12. The CDR3 has 18 residues. CDR1 and CDR2 from the germline V gene are SGHVS and FQNEAQ. CDR3 amino acids: CASSLVEFRGANTGELFF. CDR3 DNA: TGTGCCAGCAGCCTCGTGGAGTTTCGGGGGGCGAACACCGGGGAGCTGTTTTTT.

CDR3 residues: CASSAQGNANTEAFF. The CDR3 DNA is TGTGCCAGCAGCGCGCAGGGGAATGCGAACACTGAAGCTTTCTTT. The genes are TRBV7-2 and TRBJ1-1; the D gene is possibly TRBD1 (6 bases). The CDR3 has 15 amino acids. V was shortened by 5 bases and J by 1 base, with 14 bases between the two germline ends. The germline V gene encodes CDR1 SGHTA and CDR2 FQGNSA.

The chain has TRBV7-2 and TRBJ1-2; 8 bases line up with TRBD1. V shed 5 bases, J shed 8 bases, and the junction held 7 bases outside the gene matches. Germline lookup yields CDR1 SGHTA and CDR2 FQGNSA. CDR3 length equals 13 residues. For the CDR3, the DNA is TGTGCCAGCAGCCTGGACAGGGTGGAAGGCTACACCTTC. Protein sequence: CASSLDRVEGYTF. The full variable domain, its missing parts supplied by reference TRBV7-2 and TRBJ1-2, is GAGVSQSPSNKVTEKGKDVELRCDPISGHTALYWYRQSLGQGLEFLIYFQGNSAPDKSGLPSDRFSAERTGGSVSTLTIQRTQQEDSAVYLCASSLDRVEGYTFGSGTRLTVV.

V and J are TRBV4-1 and TRBJ2-7; a possible D gene is TRBD1 (6 bases). The CDR3 consists of 14 residues. In germline, CDR1 is MGHRA, CDR2 YSYEKL. Trimming removed 4 bases at V and 4 bases at J, with 14 bases between. The CDR3 DNA sequence: TGCGCCAGCAGCCTAAGCCAGGGGAAGTACGAGCAGTACTTC. Translating gives CASSLSQGKYEQYF.

This rearrangement joins TRBV5-4 to TRBJ2-1, with TRBD1 matching 9 bases. The CDR3 totals 16 residues. CDR1 SGHNT and CDR2 YYREEE come from the germline V gene (reference sequence). V gave up 2 bases and J gave up 12 bases; unmatched junction bases: 15. The CDR3 nucleotides are TGTGCCAGCAGCTTCGCCGGGACAGGGTATTCCAGCGGGCAGTTCTTC. Protein: CASSFAGTGYSSGQFF.

This clone was recorded a few times. CDR3 residues: CASSLVLAAAGSEQFF. The DNA of the CDR3 is TGTGCCAGCAGCTTAGTACTAGCCGCGGCAGGGAGTGAGCAGTTCTTC. The chain recombines TRBV11-3 with TRBJ2-1; TRBD2 is a possible D gene (6 bases). There are 16 residues in the CDR3. Trimming removed 1 base at V and 9 bases at J, with 19 bases between. Germline V lookup: CDR1 SGHNT, CDR2 YENEEA.

V is TRBV19 and J is TRBJ2-7; TRBD1 matches 8 bases. Trimming removed 5 bases from V and 0 bases from J; junction bases left unmatched: 12. In germline, CDR1 is LNHDA, CDR2 SQIVND (reference sequence). The CDR3 loop spans 17 amino acids. The CDR3 coding sequence is TGTGCCAGTAGTCAGATAACCCCCGGGACAGGCTCCTACGAGCAGTACTTC. Amino acids: CASSQITPGTGSYEQYF.

The genes are TRBV7-9 and TRBJ2-3; D might be TRBD1 (7 bases). The V gene's germline CDR1 is SEHNR and CDR2 FQNEAQ (reference sequence). The CDR3 extends over 14 amino acids. The V and J ends lost 3 bases and 4 bases respectively, with 11 bases between them. CDR3 loop: CASSFRRGADTQYF. The CDR3 DNA sequence: TGTGCCAGCAGCTTTCGCAGGGGGGCAGATACGCAGTATTTT.

As concerns this clone: At the DNA level, this CDR3 is encoded by other sequences in the same sample as well. Written as DNA, the CDR3 is TGTGCCAGCAGCTTGCAGGGTGCGAACACCGGGGAGCTGTTTTTT. This codes for CASSLQGANTGELFF. This chain joins TRBV7-3 and TRBJ2-2; the D gene is possibly TRBD1 (5 bases). V lost 3 bases and J 0 bases, leaving 8 bases between the germline ends. The CDR3 contains 15 residues. Germline CDR1 and CDR2: SGHTA and FQGTGA.

V is TRBV29-1 and J is TRBJ2-7; 11 positions agree with TRBD1. J was trimmed by 3 bases and V by 6 bases; bases with no gene match: 4. CDR1 is SQVTM, CDR2 ANQGSEA, per germline. This CDR3 comprises 13 residues. Written as DNA, the CDR3 is TGCAGCGTCGAGGGACAGGGGGGCTACGAGCAGTACTTC. It translates to CSVEGQGGYEQYF.

The V gene is TRBV19, the J gene TRBJ2-2, with D tentatively TRBD1 (6 bases). The CDR3 covers 14 residues. V lost 9 bases, J lost 4 bases, and 15 bases lay in between. CDR1 and CDR2 (germline): LNHDA, SQIVND (reference sequence). CDR3 residues: CASLKQGSTGELFF. In DNA form, the CDR3 reads TGTGCCAGCCTAAAACAGGGATCCACCGGGGAGCTGTTTTTT.

The gene calls are TRBV28 and TRBJ1-2; D is unclear. Trimming pared 5 bases from V and 5 bases from J, leaving 15 bases between. CDR1 is MDHEN, CDR2 SYDVKM, per germline. The CDR3 is made up of 14 amino acids. CDR3 in amino acids: CASSIPGMSYGYTF. CDR3 bases: TGTGCCAGCAGTATACCCGGGATGTCTTATGGCTACACCTTC.

This clone was picked up a small number of times. The chain combines TRBV5-1 with TRBJ1-1; a possible D gene is TRBD1 (6 bases). V was pared by 4 bases and J by 1 base, with 11 bases between. The CDR3 loop spans 14 amino acids. CDR1 is SGHRS and CDR2 is YFSETQ in the germline V gene. The CDR3 spells CASSPDRQNTEAFF. In nucleotides, the CDR3 is TGCGCCAGCAGCCCCGACAGGCAGAACACTGAAGCTTTCTTT.

The V gene is TRBV19, the J gene TRBJ1-1; the match to TRBD1 covers 9 bases. Germline V lookup: CDR1 LNHDA, CDR2 SQIVND (reference sequence). J lost 7 bases, V lost 8 bases, and 11 bases had no gene match. CDR3 size: 14 residues. This chain's CDR3 is CASRGQGNKFEAFF. Written as DNA, the CDR3 is TGTGCCAGTCGGGGACAGGGTAATAAGTTTGAAGCTTTCTTT.

The genes are TRBV7-3 and TRBJ2-3, with D tentatively TRBD2 (5 bases). The CDR3 spans 16 residues. Trimming cost V 2 bases and J 5 bases, with 17 bases left between them. Looked up from germline, CDR1 is SGHTA and CDR2 is FQGTGA. The CDR3 is CASSLYGPTRGDTQYF. CDR3 bases: TGTGCCAGCAGCTTATATGGTCCCACACGGGGAGATACGCAGTATTTT.

This clone has just a few counts. The J gene is TRBJ1-2, the V gene TRBV6-6, with a possible D match to TRBD1 (5 bases). Germline V gives CDR1 MNHNY, CDR2 SVGAGI (reference sequence). V dropped 7 bases and J dropped 4 bases, with 19 bases sitting between them. The CDR3 contains 15 residues. CDR3 sequence: CASTHGVRAAYGYTF. The CDR3 bases are TGTGCCAGCACCCACGGTGTCAGGGCGGCCTATGGCTACACCTTC.

The chain couples TRBV11-3 to TRBJ2-2; no clear D gene. Trimming left V 3 bases short and J 7 bases short, with 12 bases between. The CDR3 consists of 14 residues. CDR1 and CDR2 from the germline V gene are SGHNT and YENEEA. This CDR3 reads CASSFLTRGGELFF. CDR3 DNA sequence: TGTGCCAGCAGCTTCCTGACCCGAGGCGGGGAGCTGTTTTTT.

The chain uses TRBV15 and TRBJ1-1; D gene ambiguous. CDR1 and CDR2 from the germline V gene are LNHNV and YYDKDF (reference sequence). There are 12 residues in the CDR3. V lost 2 bases to trimming and J lost 2 bases, with 3 bases between them. CDR3 coding DNA: TGTGCCACCAGCAGATATAACACTGAAGCTTTCTTT. Translating it yields CATSRYNTEAFF.

This rearrangement joins TRBV9 to TRBJ1-2; 9 bases fit TRBD1. The CDR3 consists of 14 residues. Germline loops: CDR1 SGDLS, CDR2 YYNGEE. J gave up 8 bases and V 0 bases, and 5 bases lay outside the gene matches. Written as DNA, the CDR3 is TGTGCCAGCAGCGTAGGGACAGGGGATCGGGGCTACACCTTC. Protein: CASSVGTGDRGYTF.

This chain joins TRBV28 and TRBJ2-7, with 7 bases lining up with TRBD2. V trimming: 1 base; J trimming: 5 bases; junction bases outside the gene matches: 8. The CDR3 is 15 residues long. Germline V gene lookup returns CDR1 MDHEN and CDR2 SYDVKM. CDR3 loop: CASSLSGGGTDEQYF. The CDR3 nucleotides read TGTGCCAGCAGTTTATCGGGAGGAGGGACGGACGAGCAGTACTTC.

CDR3 protein: CASSIGGQLAYNSPLHF. The DNA for the CDR3 is TGTGCCAGTAGTATTGGGGGACAGCTCGCCTATAATTCACCCCTCCACTTT. The chain is built from TRBV19 and TRBJ1-6, with TRBD1 identical over 7 bases. The CDR3 runs 17 residues. Germline lookup yields CDR1 LNHDA and CDR2 SQIVND (reference sequence). V was pared by 3 bases and J by 2 bases, with 7 bases of the junction left unmatched.

The chain carries TRBV19 and TRBJ1-5, with no clear D. This CDR3 is 13 amino acids long. Germline CDR1 is LNHDA and CDR2 is SQIVND (reference sequence). V lost 5 bases, J lost 3 bases, and 8 bases lay in between. The CDR3 is CASSLFINQPQHF. In DNA form, the CDR3 reads TGTGCCAGTAGTTTGTTTATCAATCAGCCCCAGCATTTT.

As DNA, the CDR3 is TGTGCCAGCAGTCTCGGGGGAGGCGAGCAGTACTTC. Its protein is CASSLGGGEQYF. The V and J genes are TRBV28 and TRBJ2-7; possibly TRBD2 for D (6 bases). The V end was cut by 5 bases, the J end by 6 bases, with 11 bases between. The CDR3 runs 12 residues. The germline CDR1 and CDR2 sequences are MDHEN and SYDVKM.

This chain uses TRBV9 with TRBJ1-3; a weak D match, TRBD1 (6 bases). The ends were cut back, 4 bases at V and 4 bases at J, with 15 bases in the middle. Germline V gene lookup returns CDR1 SGDLS and CDR2 YYNGEE. The length of the CDR3 is 15 residues. DNA for the CDR3: TGTGCCAGCAGCTCCCATGGACAGCTCGGAAACACCATATATTTT. Its protein is CASSSHGQLGNTIYF.

This rearrangement joins TRBV9 to TRBJ2-5; perhaps TRBD1 as D (6 bases). This CDR3 is built from 19 residues. Between the trimmed V and J ends, which lost 0 bases and 2 bases, there was a span of 23 bases. Germline values: CDR1 SGDLS, CDR2 YYNGEE. The CDR3 is CASSVDPTSDSEGQETQYF. As DNA, the CDR3 is TGTGCCAGCAGCGTAGACCCCACCTCGGACAGTGAAGGGCAAGAGACCCAGTACTTC.

The chain links TRBV30 to TRBJ1-2, with a tentative D call TRBD1 (5 bases). This CDR3 is built from 16 residues. V lost 0 bases, J lost 4 bases, and 18 bases lay in between. CDR1 is GTSNPN and CDR2 is SVGIG in the germline V gene (reference sequence). CDR3: CAWSVRGGGAGYGYTF. Written as DNA, the CDR3 is TGTGCCTGGAGTGTACGGGGAGGAGGGGCGGGCTATGGCTACACCTTC.

This clone was picked up one time. The chain joins TRBV5-4 to TRBJ1-6, with D perhaps TRBD1 (5 bases). This CDR3 contains 15 residues. Trimming stripped 0 bases from V and 9 bases from J, with 13 bases between. The germline V gene has CDR1 SGHNT and CDR2 YYREEE (reference sequence). The CDR3 DNA reads TGTGCCAGCAGCTTGGAGTCAGGGATTGTTTCACCCCTCCACTTT. Translating it yields CASSLESGIVSPLHF.